The sequence of this T cell receptor (beta chain) was determined in a study of metastatic and nonmetastatic thyroid tumors. In the study overall: The comparison covered peripheral blood and tumor or nodule tissue in malignant and benign thyroid patients. Overall study findings and caveats: The reported finding was significantly higher TCR beta diversity in malignant thyroid tumors relative to benign nodules, in blood and tumor.

Of note for this clone: What it binds is not known. The identical CDR3 is also encoded by other nucleotide sequences in the sample.

CDR3 length: 12 amino acids. V was clipped by 2 bases and J by 2 bases, with 3 bases between them. Germline V gene data show CDR1 as KGHSH and CDR2 as LQKENI. Ahead of thyroid surgery, no patient had received treatment of any kind. Authors' analysis steps: It was from CDR3 differences across clinicopathological groups that a distant-metastasis classifier for papillary thyroid cancer was built. TCRdb redid the clone calls on the PCR reads using MiXCR. For this entry, the V and J calls and clone size follow TCRdb and not the study's own pipeline. Found here are under 100,000 clones, approximately 9% of them singletons; the top ten hold 8.8%.

The receptor's source is a female donor with papillary thyroid cancer or a benign thyroid nodule (not recorded which). Some clones in this sample may be carry-over from other donors' samples. The sequenced sample consisted of blood. The rearrangement joins TRBV18 to TRBJ2-5; unclear D gene. The CDR3 bases are TGTGCCAGCTCACCAGGGCAAGAGACCCAGTACTTC. Translated: CASSPGQETQYF.